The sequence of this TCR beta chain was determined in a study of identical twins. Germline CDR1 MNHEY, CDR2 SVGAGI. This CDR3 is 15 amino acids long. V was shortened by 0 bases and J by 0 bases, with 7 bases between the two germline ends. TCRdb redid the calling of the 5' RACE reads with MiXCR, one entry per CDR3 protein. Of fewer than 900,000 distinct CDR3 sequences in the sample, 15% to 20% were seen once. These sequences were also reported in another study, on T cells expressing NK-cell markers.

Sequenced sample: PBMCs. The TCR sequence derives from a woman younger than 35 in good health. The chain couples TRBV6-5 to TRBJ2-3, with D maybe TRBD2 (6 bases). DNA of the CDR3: TGTGCCAGCAGTTACTCAGGGACTAGCACAGATACGCAGTATTTT. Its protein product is CASSYSGTSTDTQYF.